The T cell receptor (beta chain) under discussion was sequenced for a study of blood T cell repertoires in COVID-19. About the research overall: Sites across the United States, Italy and Spain contributed samples from acute and convalescent COVID-19. The cDNA or gDNA used as material had been derived from T cells, B-cell-depleted T cells, or PBMCs.

Per the original methods: Using reference gene primer amplification, nucleated cell counts were estimated. Measured with immunoSEQ multiplex PCR; TCRdb has only the in-frame clones, and not every one. D and trimming come from the DNA, and the V and J calls and clone size come from that table. The data contain some 180,000 clones, about 80% of them singletons. CDR3 length equals 12 residues. The V and J ends lost 2 bases and 10 bases respectively, with 9 bases between them. Germline V gene sequence: CDR1 KGHSH, CDR2 LQKENI. The sample consisted of peripheral blood. The chain employs TRBV18 and TRBJ2-4; D remains ambiguous. This receptor was taken from a man between 65 and 79 years old with active or convalescent COVID-19. The CDR3 is CASSPDTSIQYF. DNA for the CDR3: TGTGCCAGCTCACCAGACACGTCGATTCAGTACTTC.